The 14 T cell receptor beta chains given below trace back to one sample, sequenced in a study of immune cell composition in non-small cell lung cancer. Sequencing was performed with immunoSEQ multiplex PCR; in TCRdb, only in-frame clones are kept and a portion is missing. The sample has over 12,000 clones, 55% to 75% seen once. The sequenced sample consisted of lung tumor tissue. All receptors derive from a human donor with non-small cell lung cancer.

V usage is TRBV18 and J usage is TRBJ2-3; 7 nucleotides align to TRBD1. This CDR3 region has 19 residues. From germline, CDR1 is KGHSH and CDR2 LQKENI. J gave up 6 bases and V 3 bases, and 21 bases lay outside the gene matches. In DNA, the CDR3 is TGTGCCAGCTCACCCTCCAAGGTCTTAGGACAGGTCCGGGTGGATACGCAGTATTTT. This translates into CASSPSKVLGQVRVDTQYF.

This clone was picked up a small number of times. The chain carries TRBV10-1 and TRBJ1-1; D remains unclear. Germline V lookup: CDR1 WNHNN, CDR2 SYGVQD (reference sequence). There are 15 residues in the CDR3. V lost 2 bases and J 1 base, leaving 11 bases between the germline ends. The CDR3 sequence: CASSEERGWNTEAFF. CDR3 DNA: TGCGCCAGCAGTGAGGAGCGGGGATGGAACACTGAAGCTTTCTTT.

This chain joins TRBV7-3 and TRBJ2-2; 8 bases fit TRBD1. CDR3 length: 15 amino acids. Trimming took 4 bases from V and 4 from J; bases not matched to a gene: 5. From germline, CDR1 is SGHTA and CDR2 FQGTGA. As DNA, the CDR3 is TGTGCCAGCAGCTCTCAGGGGGCAGGCACCGGGGAGCTGTTTTTT. Amino acid sequence: CASSSQGAGTGELFF.

A few counts support this clone. This chain joins TRBV5-4 and TRBJ2-4; 9 bases are a match to TRBD2. The ends lost 0 bases at V and 7 bases at J; junction bases unmatched: 5. This CDR3 has 15 residues. The germline V gene has CDR1 SGHNT and CDR2 YYREEE (reference sequence). CDR3 loop: CASSLASGDGNIQYF. The DNA of the CDR3 is TGTGCCAGCAGCTTGGCTAGCGGGGACGGGAACATTCAGTACTTC. The entire variable domain, with the rest obtained from reference TRBV5-4 and TRBJ2-4, is as follows: ETGVTQSPTHLIKTRGQQVTLRCSSQSGHNTVSWYQQALGQGPQFIFQYYREEENGRGNFPPRFSGLQFPNYSSELNVNALELDDSALYLCASSLASGDGNIQYFGAGTRLSVL.

The chain links TRBV11-2 to TRBJ2-3; 9 nucleotides align to TRBD2. The germline V gene has CDR1 SGHAT and CDR2 FQNNGV. CDR3 length: 17 amino acids. With V trimmed by 6 bases and J by 2 bases, 12 bases remained unmatched. In nucleotides, the CDR3 is TGTGCCAGCAGTTTCACCCCGACTAGCGGTTTCACAGATACGCAGTATTTT. Protein product: CASSFTPTSGFTDTQYF.

Sample share makes this clone large. V and J are TRBV7-9 and TRBJ1-2, with 9 bases that match TRBD1. Germline assignment: CDR1 SEHNR and CDR2 FQNEAQ (reference sequence). V was clipped by 1 base and J by 5 bases; unmatched bases: 5. The CDR3 extends over 15 amino acids. CDR3 in amino acids: CASSLEGTGLYGYTF. The CDR3 nucleotides are TGTGCCAGCAGCTTAGAGGGGACAGGGCTATATGGCTACACCTTC.

The chain is built from TRBV7-2 and TRBJ2-7, with 7 bases lining up with TRBD1. The trim removed 2 bases at V and 0 bases at J, leaving 4 bases unmatched. The germline gives CDR1 SGHTA, CDR2 FQGNSA. The length of the CDR3 is 15 residues. The CDR3 region is CASSLQGTDSYEQYF. The CDR3 bases are TGTGCCAGCAGCTTACAGGGGACAGACTCCTACGAGCAGTACTTC.

The chain couples TRBV7-2 to TRBJ2-7; D is perhaps TRBD1 (6 bases). The V end was cut by 4 bases, the J end by 0 bases, with 22 bases between. Germline CDR1 SGHTA, CDR2 FQGNSA. The CDR3 extends over 18 amino acids. In DNA form, the CDR3 reads TGTGCCAGCAGCTCGAATAGCGCGCAGGGGTACACCTCCTACGAGCAGTACTTC. It is translated as CASSSNSAQGYTSYEQYF.

CDR3 amino acids: CASSLSTRVEKLFF. CDR3 DNA: TGTGCCAGCAGTTTGTCGACGAGGGTTGAAAAACTGTTTTTT. The chain links TRBV6-5 to TRBJ1-4; D gene uncertain. V shed 4 bases and J shed 7 bases, with 13 bases lying between them. Germline lookup yields CDR1 MNHEY and CDR2 SVGAGI. The CDR3 covers 14 residues.

The V gene is TRBV7-3, the J gene TRBJ2-1; D possibly corresponds to TRBD1 (5 bases). Deletions cut 3 bases from V and 5 bases from J, with 8 bases between. CDR1 SGHTA and CDR2 FQGTGA come from the germline V gene. CDR3 size: 13 residues. CDR3 bases: TGTGCCAGCAGCTTCCAGGGCGACAATGAGCAGTTCTTC. Its translation: CASSFQGDNEQFF.

The chain couples TRBV5-1 to TRBJ2-1; possible D gene TRBD2, 5 bases. The V and J ends lost 3 bases and 0 bases respectively, with 10 bases between them. The CDR3 covers 15 residues. Per germline, CDR1 SGHRS and CDR2 YFSETQ. The CDR3 sequence is CASSSGDTSYNEQFF. Written as DNA, the CDR3 is TGCGCCAGCAGCTCCGGGGATACCTCCTACAATGAGCAGTTCTTC.

The V call is TRBV4-2, the J call TRBJ2-3; D may be TRBD2 (6 bases). CDR1 LGHNA and CDR2 YNFKEQ come from the germline V gene. The V end lost 0 bases, the J end lost 1 base, and 11 bases lay between the germline ends. This CDR3 comprises 16 residues. CDR3 nucleotide sequence: TGTGCCAGCAGCCAAGAAGGTTGGGGGGGCACAGATACGCAGTATTTT. It specifies CASSQEGWGGTDTQYF.

The chain recombines TRBV6-6 with TRBJ1-2; perhaps TRBD1 as D (6 bases). Trimming took off 6 bases at V and 3 bases at J, with 14 bases between the two ends. The CDR3 consists of 14 residues. CDR1 MNHNY and CDR2 SVGAGI come from the germline V gene (reference sequence). The CDR3 coding sequence is TGTGCCAGCAGACCGGGGGGGGGCTACTATGGCTACACCTTC. Protein product: CASRPGGGYYGYTF.

This chain connects TRBV6-5 to TRBJ2-5; 7 bases fit TRBD2. The CDR3 loop spans 13 amino acids. Germline values: CDR1 MNHEY, CDR2 SVGAGI. After removal of 2 bases from V and 5 bases from J, the junction contained 2 bases not matched to a gene. In DNA form, the CDR3 reads TGTGCCAGCAGTTACGGGGGGGGTGAGACCCAGTACTTC. Translating gives CASSYGGGETQYF.